Included here is one TCR beta chain sequence, with context. Its antigen is unknown. Each donor was nominally healthy when sampled (though unrecorded immune exposures were likely). PCR involved 60 Vbeta and 13 Jbeta primers. The protocol was immunoSEQ multiplex PCR, while the TCRdb copy is restricted to in-frame clones and leaves out a portion. Seen here are about 57,000 clones, about 83% observed once, and the top ten hold more than 3.5%. The data were obtained in a study of cytomegalovirus exposure and HLA in healthy donors. Study-level results: A few V segments could not be told apart, such as TRBV6-2 and TRBV6-3, and were left out. An apparent linkage of common viral pathogens to several of the most significant clusters emerged in a later analysis. The authors enumerated some 160 TCR beta chains as linked to cytomegalovirus.

The CDR3 length is 14 residues. From germline, CDR1 is SNHLY and CDR2 FYNNEI. V gave up 1 base and J gave up 10 bases; unmatched junction bases: 5. The receptor comes from a man in his thirties or forties in good health and CMV-seronegative. The V and J genes are TRBV2 and TRBJ1-4, with 8 bases lining up with TRBD1. The sequenced sample consisted of PBMCs. In nucleotides, the CDR3 is TGTGCCAGCAGTGAAGGTTTTGGACAGGGAAAACTGTTTTTT. Amino acids: CASSEGFGQGKLFF. The full variable domain, with the rest looked up from reference TRBV2 and TRBJ1-4, is EPEVTQTPSHQVTQMGQEVILRCVPISNHLYFYWYRQILGQKVEFLVSFYNNEISEKSEIFDDQFSVERPDGSNFTLKIRSTKLEDSAMYFCASSEGFGQGKLFFGSGTQLSVL.